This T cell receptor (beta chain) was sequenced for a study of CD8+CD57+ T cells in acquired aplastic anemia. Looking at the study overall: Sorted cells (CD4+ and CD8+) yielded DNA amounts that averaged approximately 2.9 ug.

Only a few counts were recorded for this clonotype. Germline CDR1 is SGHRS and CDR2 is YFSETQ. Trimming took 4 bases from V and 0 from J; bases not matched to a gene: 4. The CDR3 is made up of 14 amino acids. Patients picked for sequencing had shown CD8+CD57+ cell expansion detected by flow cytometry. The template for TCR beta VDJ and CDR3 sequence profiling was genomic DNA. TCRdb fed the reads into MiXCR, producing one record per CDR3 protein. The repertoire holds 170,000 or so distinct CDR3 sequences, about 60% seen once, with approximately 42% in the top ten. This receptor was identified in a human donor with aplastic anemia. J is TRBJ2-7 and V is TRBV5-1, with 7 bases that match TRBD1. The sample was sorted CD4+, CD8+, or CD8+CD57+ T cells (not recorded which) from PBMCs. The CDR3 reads CASSEDRHSYEQYF. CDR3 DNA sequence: TGCGCCAGCAGCGAGGACAGGCACTCCTACGAGCAGTACTTC. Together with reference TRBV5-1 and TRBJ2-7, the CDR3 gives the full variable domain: KAGVTQTPRYLIKTRGQQVTLSCSPISGHRSVSWYQQTPGQGLQFLFEYFSETQRNKGNFPGRFSGRQFSNSRSEMNVSTLELGDSALYLCASSEDRHSYEQYFGPGTRLTVT.